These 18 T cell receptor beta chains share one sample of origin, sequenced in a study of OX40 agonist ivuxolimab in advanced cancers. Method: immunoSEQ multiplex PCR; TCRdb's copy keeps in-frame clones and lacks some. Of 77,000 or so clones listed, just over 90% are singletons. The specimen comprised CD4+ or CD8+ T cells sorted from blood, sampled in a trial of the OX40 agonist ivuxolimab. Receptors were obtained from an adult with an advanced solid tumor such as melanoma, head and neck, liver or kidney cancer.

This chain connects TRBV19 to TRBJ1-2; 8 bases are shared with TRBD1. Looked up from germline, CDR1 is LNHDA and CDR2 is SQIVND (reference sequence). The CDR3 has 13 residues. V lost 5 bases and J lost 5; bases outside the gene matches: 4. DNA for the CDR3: TGTGCCAGTAGTGAGGGACAGGATTATGGCTACACCTTC. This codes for CASSEGQDYGYTF.

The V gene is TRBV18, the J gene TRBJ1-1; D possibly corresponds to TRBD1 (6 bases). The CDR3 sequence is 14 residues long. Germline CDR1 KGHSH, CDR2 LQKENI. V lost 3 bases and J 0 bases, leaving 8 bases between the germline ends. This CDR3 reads CASSPGQLNTEAFF. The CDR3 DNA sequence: TGTGCCAGCTCACCCGGACAGTTGAACACTGAAGCTTTCTTT. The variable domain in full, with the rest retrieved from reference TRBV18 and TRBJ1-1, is NAGVMQNPRHLVRRRGQEARLRCSPMKGHSHVYWYRQLPEEGLKFMVYLQKENIIDESGMPKERFSAEFPKEGPSILRIQQVVRGDSAAYFCASSPGQLNTEAFFGQGTRLTVV.

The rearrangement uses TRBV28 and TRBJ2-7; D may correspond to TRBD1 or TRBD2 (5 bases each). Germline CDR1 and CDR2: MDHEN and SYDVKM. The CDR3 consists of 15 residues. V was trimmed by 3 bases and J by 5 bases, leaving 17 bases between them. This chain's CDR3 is CASSFQGVHGDEQYF. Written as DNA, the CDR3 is TGTGCCAGCAGTTTTCAGGGAGTTCACGGAGACGAGCAGTACTTC.

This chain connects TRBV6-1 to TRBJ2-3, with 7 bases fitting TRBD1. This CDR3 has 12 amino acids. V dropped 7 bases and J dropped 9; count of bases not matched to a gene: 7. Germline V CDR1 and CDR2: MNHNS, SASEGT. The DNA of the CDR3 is TGTGCCAGCACGATGGACAGGCTGACGCAGTATTTT. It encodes CASTMDRLTQYF.

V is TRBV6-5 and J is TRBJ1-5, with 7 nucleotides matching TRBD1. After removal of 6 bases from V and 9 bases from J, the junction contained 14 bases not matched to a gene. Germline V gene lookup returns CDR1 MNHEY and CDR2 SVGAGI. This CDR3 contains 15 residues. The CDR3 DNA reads TGTGCCAGCAGCCCCGATTTCGGGACAGAGAGGCCCCAGCATTTT. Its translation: CASSPDFGTERPQHF.

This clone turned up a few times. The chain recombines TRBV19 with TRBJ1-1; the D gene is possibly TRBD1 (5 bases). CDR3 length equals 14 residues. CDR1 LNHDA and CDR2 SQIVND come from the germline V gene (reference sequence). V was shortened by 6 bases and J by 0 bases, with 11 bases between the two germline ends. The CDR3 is CASRSRQLNTEAFF. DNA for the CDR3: TGTGCCAGTAGGAGCAGACAGTTGAACACTGAAGCTTTCTTT.

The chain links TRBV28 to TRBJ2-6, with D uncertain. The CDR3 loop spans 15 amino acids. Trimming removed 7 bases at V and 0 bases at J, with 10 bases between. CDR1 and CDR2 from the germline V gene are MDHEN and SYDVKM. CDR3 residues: CASIGVTSGANVLTF. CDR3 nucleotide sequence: TGTGCCAGCATCGGAGTTACCTCTGGGGCCAACGTCCTGACTTTC.

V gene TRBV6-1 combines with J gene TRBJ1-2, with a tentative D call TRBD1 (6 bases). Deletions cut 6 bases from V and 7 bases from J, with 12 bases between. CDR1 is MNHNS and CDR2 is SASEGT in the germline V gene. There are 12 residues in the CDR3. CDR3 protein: CASREDSLGYTF. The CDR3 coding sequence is TGTGCCAGCAGGGAGGACAGCCTTGGCTACACCTTC.

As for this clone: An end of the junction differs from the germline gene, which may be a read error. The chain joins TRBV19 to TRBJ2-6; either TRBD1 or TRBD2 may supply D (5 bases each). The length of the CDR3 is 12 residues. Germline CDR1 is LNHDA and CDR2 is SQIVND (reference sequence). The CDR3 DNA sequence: TGTGCCAGTAGTGTCGGGGCCGACGTCCTGACTTTC. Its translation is CASSVGADVLTF.

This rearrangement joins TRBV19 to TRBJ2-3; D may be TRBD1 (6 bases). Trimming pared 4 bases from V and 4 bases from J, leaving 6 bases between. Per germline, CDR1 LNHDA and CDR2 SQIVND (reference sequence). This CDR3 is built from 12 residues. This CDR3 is CASSTGADTQYF. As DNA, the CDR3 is TGTGCCAGTAGTACAGGGGCAGATACGCAGTATTTT.

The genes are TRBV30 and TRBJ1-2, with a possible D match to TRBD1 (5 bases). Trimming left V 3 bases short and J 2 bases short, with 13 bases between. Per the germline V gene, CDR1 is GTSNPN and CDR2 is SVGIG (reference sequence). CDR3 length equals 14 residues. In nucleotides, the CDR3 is TGTGCCTGGAGAAACCTGGACACCAACTATGGCTACACCTTC. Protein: CAWRNLDTNYGYTF.

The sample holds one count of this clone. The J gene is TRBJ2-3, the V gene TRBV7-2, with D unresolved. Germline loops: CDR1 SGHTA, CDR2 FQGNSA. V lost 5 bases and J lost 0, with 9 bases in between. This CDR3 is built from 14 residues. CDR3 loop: CASSTTKSTDTQYF. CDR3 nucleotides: TGTGCCAGCAGCACCACCAAAAGCACAGATACGCAGTATTTT.

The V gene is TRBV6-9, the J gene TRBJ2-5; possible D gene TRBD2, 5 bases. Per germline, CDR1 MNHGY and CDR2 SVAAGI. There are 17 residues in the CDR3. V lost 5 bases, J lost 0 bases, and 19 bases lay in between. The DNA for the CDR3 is TGTGCCAGCAGTCTACGGACTGGTATATTGTACCAAGAGACCCAGTACTTC. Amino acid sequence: CASSLRTGILYQETQYF.

CDR3 bases: TGCGCCAGCAGCCAAGATTGGGGCGGGGCAGATGGCTACACCTTC. Translating it yields CASSQDWGGADGYTF. The chain couples TRBV4-1 to TRBJ1-2; maybe TRBD1 (5 bases). V shed 0 bases and J shed 6 bases, with 14 bases lying between them. The length of the CDR3 is 15 residues. Germline loops: CDR1 MGHRA, CDR2 YSYEKL.

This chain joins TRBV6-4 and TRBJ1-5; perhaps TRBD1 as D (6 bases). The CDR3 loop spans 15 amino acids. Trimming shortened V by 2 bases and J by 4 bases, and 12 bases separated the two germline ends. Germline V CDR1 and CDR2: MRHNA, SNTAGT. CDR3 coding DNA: TGTGCCAGCAGTGACAGTCGGGGGGCGAATCAGCCCCAGCATTTT. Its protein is CASSDSRGANQPQHF.

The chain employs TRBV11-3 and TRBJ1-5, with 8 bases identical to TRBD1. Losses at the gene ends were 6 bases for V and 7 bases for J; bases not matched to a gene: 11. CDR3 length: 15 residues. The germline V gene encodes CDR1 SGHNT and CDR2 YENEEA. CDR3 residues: CASRTGAAVRQPQHF. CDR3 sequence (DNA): TGTGCCAGCAGGACAGGGGCCGCTGTACGACAGCCCCAGCATTTT.

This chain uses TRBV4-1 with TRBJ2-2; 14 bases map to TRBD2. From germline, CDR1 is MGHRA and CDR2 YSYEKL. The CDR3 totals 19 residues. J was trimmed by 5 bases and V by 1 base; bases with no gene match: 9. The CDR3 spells CASSQGDGTSGGRTGELFF. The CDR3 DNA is TGCGCCAGCAGCCAAGGGGACGGGACTAGCGGGGGAAGAACCGGGGAGCTGTTTTTT.

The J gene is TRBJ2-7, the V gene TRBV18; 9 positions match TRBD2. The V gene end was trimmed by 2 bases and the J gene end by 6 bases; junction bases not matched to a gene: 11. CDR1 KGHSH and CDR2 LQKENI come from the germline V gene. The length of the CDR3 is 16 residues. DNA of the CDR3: TGTGCCAGCTCACCAACGATCCTAGCGGGATTCTCCGAGCAGTACTTC. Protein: CASSPTILAGFSEQYF.